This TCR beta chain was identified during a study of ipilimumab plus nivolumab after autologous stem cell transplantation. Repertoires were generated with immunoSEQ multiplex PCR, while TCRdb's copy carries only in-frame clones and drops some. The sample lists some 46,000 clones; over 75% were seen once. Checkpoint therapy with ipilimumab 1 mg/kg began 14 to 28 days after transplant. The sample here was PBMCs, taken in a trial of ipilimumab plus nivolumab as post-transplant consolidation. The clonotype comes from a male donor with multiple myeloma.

The CDR3 DNA reads as TGCGCCAGCAGGCCCGGGACAGGGAGTCAGCCCCAGCATTTT. Its protein is CASRPGTGSQPQHF. V gene TRBV5-1 combines with J gene TRBJ1-5, with 9 bases lining up with TRBD1. CDR3 length: 14 amino acids. Germline lookup yields CDR1 SGHRS and CDR2 YFSETQ. J lost 6 bases, V lost 5 bases, and 6 bases had no gene match.